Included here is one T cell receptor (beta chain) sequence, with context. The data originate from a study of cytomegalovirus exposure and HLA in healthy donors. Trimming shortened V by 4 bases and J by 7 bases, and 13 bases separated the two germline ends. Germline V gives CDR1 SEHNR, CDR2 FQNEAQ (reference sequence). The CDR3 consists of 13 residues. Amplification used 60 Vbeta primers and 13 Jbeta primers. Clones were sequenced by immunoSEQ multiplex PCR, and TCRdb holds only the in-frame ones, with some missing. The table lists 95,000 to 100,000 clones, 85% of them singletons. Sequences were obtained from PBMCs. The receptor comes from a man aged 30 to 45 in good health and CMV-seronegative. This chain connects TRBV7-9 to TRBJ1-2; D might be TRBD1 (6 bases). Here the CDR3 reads CASSSQGTGGYTF. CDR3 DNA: TGTGCCAGCAGCTCACAGGGTACTGGTGGCTACACCTTC.